This TCR beta chain was observed in a study of Ad26.COV2.S vaccination and SARS-CoV-2 variants. Overall study: Ad26.COV2.S shots went into the muscle once or twice, 56 days apart.

V lost 3 bases and J 3 bases, leaving 18 bases between the germline ends. This CDR3 is built from 16 residues. Germline values: CDR1 ENHRY, CDR2 SYGVKD. The treatment here: 15 to 20 received Ad26.COV2.S at low or high dose, single or two shots; about five received placebo; per-sample allocation not given. Collection of samples fell on day 63 after the first vaccine or placebo injection. This clone was seen a handful of times. Its target is not known. Whole-study results and caveats: Relative to placebo recipients, vaccine recipients exhibited elevated spike-specific TCR breadth.

Only in-frame clones appear in the TCRdb table, and some are missing; sequencing was by immunoSEQ multiplex PCR. Here the sample spans hundreds of thousands of clones, around nine tenths being singletons. This TCR was recovered from a person aged 18-65 years who received the Ad26.COV2.S COVID-19 vaccine or a placebo. Source: peripheral blood, taken in a trial of Ad26.COV2.S vaccine versus placebo. The J gene is TRBJ2-7, the V gene TRBV10-3; possibly TRBD1 for D (5 bases). DNA of the CDR3: TGTGCCATCAGTGAACCTGGGGCTAGTTCGCGCTACGAGCAGTACTTC. Protein product: CAISEPGASSRYEQYF.